This T cell receptor beta chain appears in the sequencing data of a study of CD8+CD57+ T cells in acquired aplastic anemia. Sequenced patients had shown CD8+CD57+ cell expansion by flow cytometry. TCR beta VDJ combinations and CDR3 sequences were profiled from genomic DNA. From the reads, TCRdb called clonotypes with MiXCR, one entry per CDR3 protein. The sample lists 250,000 to 300,000 distinct CDR3 sequences, under 65% occurring once. On this clonotype itself: The conserved phenylalanine or tryptophan is not found at the CDR3 terminus, so this likely reflects a read error.

The germline V gene encodes CDR1 DFQATT and CDR2 SNEGSKA (reference sequence). The V gene lost 2 bases and the J gene lost 0 bases, with 17 bases spanning the gap. There are 16 residues in the CDR3. This TCR came from a human donor with aplastic anemia. Sequencing input: sorted CD4+, CD8+, or CD8+CD57+ T cells (not recorded which) from PBMCs. The gene calls are TRBV20-1 and TRBJ2-7, with D maybe TRBD1 (6 bases). Here the CDR3 reads CSARHSEGVSSYEQYL. CDR3 DNA sequence: TGCAGTGCTAGACATTCCGAGGGGGTGAGCTCCTACGAGCAGTACTTA.